The T cell receptor (beta chain) described here comes from a study of T cells after yellow fever vaccination. V was cut by 0 bases and J by 4 bases, with 18 bases left in between. Germline CDR1 reads MNHEY; CDR2 reads SVGAGI. The CDR3 spans 17 residues. In TCRdb, the 5' RACE reads were re-called with MiXCR into one record per CDR3 protein. Among roughly 250,000 distinct CDR3 sequences, over 10% were seen once, and the ten largest hold 0.4% to 0.55%. The receptor was derived from a man aged 25-45 years who received the YFV17D yellow fever vaccine. Sequencing was performed on CD4+ T cells sorted from PBMCs, taken 45 days after the yellow fever booster vaccination. This sequence joins TRBV6-5 and TRBJ2-5; the D is unclear. CDR3 loop: CASSYSNALAIGETQYF. The DNA for the CDR3 is TGTGCCAGCAGTTACTCGAATGCCTTGGCCATTGGAGAGACCCAGTACTTC.